This TCR beta chain originates from a study of T-cell memory formation after mild COVID-19. The study, taken as a whole, reports: Clones shrinking between day 15 and 85 showed a balanced CD4/CD8 split, and those that grew later tilted toward CD4+. Pre-infection memory harbored some responding clones, suggesting cross-reactive memory joined.

Of note for this clonotype: Antigen unknown.

The TCR alpha and TCR beta cDNA libraries, bearing sample barcodes and UMIs, were generated by 5'RACE using constant-segment primers. TCRdb called the 5' RACE reads again in MiXCR, with one record for every CDR3 protein. The data hold 400,000 to 500,000 distinct CDR3 sequences, with approximately 24% observed a single time. Sequencing input: PBMCs or a T cell subset sorted from them (not recorded which). This clonotype originated in an adult woman who had mild COVID-19 (a few samples of this study predate the infection). Cell type and time point are not known.

The CDR3 region has the DNA TGTGCCAGCACCACCACCGGGGAGCTGTTTTTT. Protein: CASTTTGELFF. The chain links TRBV12-3 or TRBV12-4 to TRBJ2-2; D remains unclear. The CDR3 contains 11 residues. V shed 7 bases and J shed 4 bases, with 4 bases lying between them.